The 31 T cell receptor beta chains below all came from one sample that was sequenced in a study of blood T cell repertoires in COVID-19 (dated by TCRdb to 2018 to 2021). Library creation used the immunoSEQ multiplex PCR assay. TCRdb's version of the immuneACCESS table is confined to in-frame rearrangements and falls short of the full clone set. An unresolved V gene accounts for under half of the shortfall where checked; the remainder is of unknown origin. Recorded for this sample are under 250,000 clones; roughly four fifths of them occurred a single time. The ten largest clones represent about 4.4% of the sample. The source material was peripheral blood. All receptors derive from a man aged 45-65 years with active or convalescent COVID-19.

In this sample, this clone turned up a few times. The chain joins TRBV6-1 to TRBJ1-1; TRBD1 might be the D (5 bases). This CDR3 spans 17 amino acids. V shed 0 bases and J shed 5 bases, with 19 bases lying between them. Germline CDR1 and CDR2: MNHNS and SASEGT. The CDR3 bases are TGTGCCAGCAGTGAAGCGCTCGGGTATAGGGGAAAGACTGAAGCTTTCTTT. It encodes CASSEALGYRGKTEAFF.

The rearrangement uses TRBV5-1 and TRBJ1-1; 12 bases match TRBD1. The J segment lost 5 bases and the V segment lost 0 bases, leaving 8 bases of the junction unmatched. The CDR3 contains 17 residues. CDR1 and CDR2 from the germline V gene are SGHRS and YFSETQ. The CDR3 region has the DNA TGCGCCAGCAGCTTGGCCGGGACAGGGGGCTTAGTGACTGAAGCTTTCTTT. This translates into CASSLAGTGGLVTEAFF.

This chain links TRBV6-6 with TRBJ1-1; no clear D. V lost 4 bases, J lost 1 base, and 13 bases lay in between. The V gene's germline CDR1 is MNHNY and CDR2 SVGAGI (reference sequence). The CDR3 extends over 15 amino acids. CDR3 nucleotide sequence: TGTGCCAGCAGTTTGGAGGGCTCTGGGAACACTGAAGCTTTCTTT. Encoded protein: CASSLEGSGNTEAFF.

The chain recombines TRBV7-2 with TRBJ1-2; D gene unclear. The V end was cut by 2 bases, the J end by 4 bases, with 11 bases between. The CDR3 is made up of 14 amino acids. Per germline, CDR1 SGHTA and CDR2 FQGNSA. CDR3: CASSLPRAVYGYTF. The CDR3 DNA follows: TGTGCCAGCAGCTTACCGCGGGCCGTCTATGGCTACACCTTC.

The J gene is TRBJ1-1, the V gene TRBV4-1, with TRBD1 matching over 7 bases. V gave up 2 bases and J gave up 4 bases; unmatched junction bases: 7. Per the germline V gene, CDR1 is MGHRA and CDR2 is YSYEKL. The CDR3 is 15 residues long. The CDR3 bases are TGCGCCAGCAGCCAAAGACAGGGAGTTTTCACTGAAGCTTTCTTT. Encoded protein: CASSQRQGVFTEAFF.

The CDR3 loop is CAWSPLGEQFF. Here the CDR3 DNA reads TGTGCCTGGAGTCCCCTAGGCGAGCAGTTCTTC. The rearrangement links TRBV30 to TRBJ2-1; D is uncertain. Germline lookup yields CDR1 GTSNPN and CDR2 SVGIG (reference sequence). Trimming removed 2 bases at V and 10 bases at J, with 9 bases between. The CDR3 is 11 amino acids.

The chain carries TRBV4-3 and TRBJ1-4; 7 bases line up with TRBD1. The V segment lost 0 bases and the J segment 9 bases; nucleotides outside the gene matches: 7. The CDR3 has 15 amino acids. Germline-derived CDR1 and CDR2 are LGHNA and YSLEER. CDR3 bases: TGCGCCAGCAGCCAAGATGGGGACAGTCTCAAAAAACTGTTTTTT. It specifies CASSQDGDSLKKLFF.

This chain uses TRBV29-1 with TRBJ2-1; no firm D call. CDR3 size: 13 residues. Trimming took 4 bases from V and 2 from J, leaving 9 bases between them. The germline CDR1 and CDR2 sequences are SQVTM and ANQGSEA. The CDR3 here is CSVGQNTYNEQFF. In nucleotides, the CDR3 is TGCAGCGTTGGACAAAACACCTACAATGAGCAGTTCTTC.

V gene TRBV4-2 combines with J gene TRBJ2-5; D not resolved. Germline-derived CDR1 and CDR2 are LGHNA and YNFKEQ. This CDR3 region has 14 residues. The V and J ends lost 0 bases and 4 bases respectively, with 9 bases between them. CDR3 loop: CASSQDNRGETQYF. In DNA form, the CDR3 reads TGTGCCAGCAGCCAAGATAACCGCGGAGAGACCCAGTACTTC.

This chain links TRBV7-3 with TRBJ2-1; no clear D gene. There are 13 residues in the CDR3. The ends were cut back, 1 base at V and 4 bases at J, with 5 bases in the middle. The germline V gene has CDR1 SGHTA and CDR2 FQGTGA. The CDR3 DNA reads TGTGCCAGCAGCTTAATGCGTTACAATGAGCAGTTCTTC. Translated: CASSLMRYNEQFF.

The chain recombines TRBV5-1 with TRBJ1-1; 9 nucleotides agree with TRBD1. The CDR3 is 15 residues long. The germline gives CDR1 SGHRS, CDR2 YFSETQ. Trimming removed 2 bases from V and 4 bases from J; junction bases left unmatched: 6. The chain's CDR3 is CASSLGTGTSTEAFF. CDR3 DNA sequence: TGCGCCAGCAGCTTAGGGACAGGGACAAGCACTGAAGCTTTCTTT.

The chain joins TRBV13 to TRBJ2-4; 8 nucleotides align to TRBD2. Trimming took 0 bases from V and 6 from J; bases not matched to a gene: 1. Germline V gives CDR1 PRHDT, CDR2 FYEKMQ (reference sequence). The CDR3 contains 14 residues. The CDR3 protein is CASSLGAGGNIQYF. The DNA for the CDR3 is TGTGCCAGCAGCTTAGGGGCGGGGGGAAACATTCAGTACTTC.

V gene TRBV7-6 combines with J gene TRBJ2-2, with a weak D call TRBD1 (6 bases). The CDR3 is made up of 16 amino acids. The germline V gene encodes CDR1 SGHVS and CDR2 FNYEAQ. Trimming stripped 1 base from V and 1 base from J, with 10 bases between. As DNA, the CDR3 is TGTGCCAGCAGCTTAGAGGCCAGGGGGAACACCGGGGAGCTGTTTTTT. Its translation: CASSLEARGNTGELFF.

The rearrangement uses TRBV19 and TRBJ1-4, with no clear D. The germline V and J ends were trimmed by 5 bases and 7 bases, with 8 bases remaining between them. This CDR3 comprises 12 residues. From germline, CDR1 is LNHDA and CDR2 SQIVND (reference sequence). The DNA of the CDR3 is TGTGCCAGTAGTCCCGAGGGTGAAAAACTGTTTTTT. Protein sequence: CASSPEGEKLFF. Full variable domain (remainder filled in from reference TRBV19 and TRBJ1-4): DGGITQSPKYLFRKEGQNVTLSCEQNLNHDAMYWYRQDPGQGLRLIYYSQIVNDFQKGDIAEGYSVSREKKESFPLTVTSAQKNPTAFYLCASSPEGEKLFFGSGTQLSVL.

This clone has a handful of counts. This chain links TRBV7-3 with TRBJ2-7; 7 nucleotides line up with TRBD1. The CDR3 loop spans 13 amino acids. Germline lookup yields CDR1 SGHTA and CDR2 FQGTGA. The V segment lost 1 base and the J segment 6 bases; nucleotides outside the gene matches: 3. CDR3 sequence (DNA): TGTGCCAGCAGCTTAATGGGACAGTTCGAGCAGTACTTC. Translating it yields CASSLMGQFEQYF.

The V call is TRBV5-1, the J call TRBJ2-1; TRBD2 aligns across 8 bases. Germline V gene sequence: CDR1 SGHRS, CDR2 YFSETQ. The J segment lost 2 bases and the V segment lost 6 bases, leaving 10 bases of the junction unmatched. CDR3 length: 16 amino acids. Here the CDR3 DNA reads TGCGCCAGCAACGATTACCGGGGGGGTCCCTACAATGAGCAGTTCTTC. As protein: CASNDYRGGPYNEQFF.

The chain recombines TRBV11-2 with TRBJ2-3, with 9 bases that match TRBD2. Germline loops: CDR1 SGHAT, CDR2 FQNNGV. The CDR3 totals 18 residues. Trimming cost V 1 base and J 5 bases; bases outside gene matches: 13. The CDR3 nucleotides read TGTGCCAGCAGCTTAGTAAGGGCGAGCGGGGGGCGTAGAGATACGCAGTATTTT. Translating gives CASSLVRASGGRRDTQYF.

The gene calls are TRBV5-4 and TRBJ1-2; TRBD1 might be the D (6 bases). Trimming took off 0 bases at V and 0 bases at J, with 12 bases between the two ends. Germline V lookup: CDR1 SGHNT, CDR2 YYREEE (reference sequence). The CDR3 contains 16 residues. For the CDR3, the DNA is TGTGCCAGCAGCTTGGCAAAGGGGGTTGCTAACTATGGCTACACCTTC. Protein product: CASSLAKGVANYGYTF. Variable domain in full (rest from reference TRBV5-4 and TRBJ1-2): ETGVTQSPTHLIKTRGQQVTLRCSSQSGHNTVSWYQQALGQGPQFIFQYYREEENGRGNFPPRFSGLQFPNYSSELNVNALELDDSALYLCASSLAKGVANYGYTFGSGTRLTVV.

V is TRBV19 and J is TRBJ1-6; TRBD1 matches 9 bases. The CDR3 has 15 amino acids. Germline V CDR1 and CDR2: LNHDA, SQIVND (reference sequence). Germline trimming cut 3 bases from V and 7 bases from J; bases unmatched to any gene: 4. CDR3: CASSIPGTGNSPLHF. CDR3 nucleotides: TGTGCCAGTAGTATCCCCGGGACAGGGAATTCACCCCTCCACTTT.

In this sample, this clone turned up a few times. CDR3 residues: CASSSIGVLVERGAYNEQFF. The DNA of the CDR3 is TGTGCCAGCAGCTCTATAGGGGTCTTAGTCGAGCGGGGGGCCTACAATGAGCAGTTCTTC. The chain is built from TRBV13 and TRBJ2-1, with 9 nucleotides matching TRBD2. V shed 4 bases, J shed 2 bases, and the junction held 18 bases outside the gene matches. The CDR3 spans 20 residues. Germline CDR1 and CDR2: PRHDT and FYEKMQ (reference sequence).

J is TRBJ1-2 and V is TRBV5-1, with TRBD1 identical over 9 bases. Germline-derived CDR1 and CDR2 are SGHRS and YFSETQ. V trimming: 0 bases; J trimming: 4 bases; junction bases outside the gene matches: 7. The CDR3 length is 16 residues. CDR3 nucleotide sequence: TGCGCCAGCAGCTTGGGCGGGACAGGGTCGACCTATGGCTACACCTTC. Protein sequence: CASSLGGTGSTYGYTF.

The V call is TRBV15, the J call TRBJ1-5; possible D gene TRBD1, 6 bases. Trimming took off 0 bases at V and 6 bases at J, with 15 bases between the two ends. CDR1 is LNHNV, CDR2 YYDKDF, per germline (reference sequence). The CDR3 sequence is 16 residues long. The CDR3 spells CATSRDRGGSAQPQHF. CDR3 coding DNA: TGTGCCACCAGCAGAGATAGGGGGGGGTCGGCTCAGCCCCAGCATTTT.

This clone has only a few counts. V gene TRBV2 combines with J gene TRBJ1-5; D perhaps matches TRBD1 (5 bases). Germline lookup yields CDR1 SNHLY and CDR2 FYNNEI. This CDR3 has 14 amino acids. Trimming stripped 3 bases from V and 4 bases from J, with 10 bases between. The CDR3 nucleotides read TGTGCCAGCAGTGACCCGACAGCGAATCAGCCCCAGCATTTT. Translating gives CASSDPTANQPQHF.

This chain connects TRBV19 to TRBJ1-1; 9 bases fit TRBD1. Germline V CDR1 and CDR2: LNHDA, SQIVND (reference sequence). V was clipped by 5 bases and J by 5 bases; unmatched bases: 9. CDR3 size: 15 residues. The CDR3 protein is CASSVTGGRRTEAFF. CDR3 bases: TGTGCCAGTAGTGTGACAGGGGGTAGGAGAACTGAAGCTTTCTTT.

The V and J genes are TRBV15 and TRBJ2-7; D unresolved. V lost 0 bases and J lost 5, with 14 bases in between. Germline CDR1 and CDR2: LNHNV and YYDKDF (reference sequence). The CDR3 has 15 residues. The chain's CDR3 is CATSRDLRLINEQYF. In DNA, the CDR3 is TGTGCCACCAGCAGAGATCTGCGACTTATAAACGAGCAGTACTTC.

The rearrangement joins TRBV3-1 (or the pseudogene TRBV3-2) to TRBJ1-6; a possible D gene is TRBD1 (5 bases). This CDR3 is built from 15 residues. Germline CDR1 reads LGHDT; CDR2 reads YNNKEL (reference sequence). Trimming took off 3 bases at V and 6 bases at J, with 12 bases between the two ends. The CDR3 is CASSQEGPGNSPLHF. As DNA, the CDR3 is TGTGCCAGCAGCCAGGAGGGGCCAGGTAATTCACCCCTCCACTTT.

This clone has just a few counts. CDR3 sequence (DNA): TGTGCCAGCAGCCCGCGGACAGTGATGAACACTGAAGCTTTCTTT. The encoded protein is CASSPRTVMNTEAFF. The chain uses TRBV5-4 and TRBJ1-1; D may be TRBD1 (6 bases). V was pared by 4 bases and J by 0 bases, with 13 bases between. From germline, CDR1 is SGHNT and CDR2 YYREEE (reference sequence). The CDR3 totals 15 residues.

CDR3 nucleotide sequence: TGTGCCAGCAGACGGACAGGGGGAGGCGGGGAGCTGTTTTTT. Encoded protein: CASRRTGGGGELFF. J is TRBJ2-2 and V is TRBV5-4; TRBD1 agrees at 10 bases. The V segment lost 5 bases and the J segment 7 bases; nucleotides outside the gene matches: 5. The germline gives CDR1 SGHNT, CDR2 YYREEE (reference sequence). This CDR3 is built from 14 residues.

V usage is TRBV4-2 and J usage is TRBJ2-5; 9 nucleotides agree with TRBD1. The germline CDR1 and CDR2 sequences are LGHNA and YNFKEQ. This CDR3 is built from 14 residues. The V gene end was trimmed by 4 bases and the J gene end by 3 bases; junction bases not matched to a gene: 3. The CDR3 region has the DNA TGTGCCAGCAGCCCGGGACAGGGTAAAGAGACCCAGTACTTC. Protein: CASSPGQGKETQYF.

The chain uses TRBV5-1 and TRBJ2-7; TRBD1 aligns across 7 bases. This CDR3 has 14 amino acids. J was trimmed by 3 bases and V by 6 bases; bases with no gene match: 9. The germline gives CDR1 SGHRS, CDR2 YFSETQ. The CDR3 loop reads CASTLTTGNYEQYF. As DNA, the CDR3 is TGCGCCAGCACCCTCACGACAGGGAACTACGAGCAGTACTTC.

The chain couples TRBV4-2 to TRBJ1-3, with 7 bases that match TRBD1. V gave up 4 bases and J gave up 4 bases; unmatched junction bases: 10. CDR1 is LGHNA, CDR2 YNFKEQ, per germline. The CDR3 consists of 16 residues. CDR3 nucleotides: TGTGCCAGCAGCCGCGAGGGACAGACTGGGGGAAACACCATATATTTT. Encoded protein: CASSREGQTGGNTIYF.